A selection of T cell receptor beta chains follows, all from one sample in a study of cytomegalovirus exposure and HLA in healthy donors. Here immunoSEQ multiplex PCR was the method, and the copy in TCRdb shows in-frame clones only, minus some. In the table there are tens of thousands of clones, roughly 96% of which are singletons. Sequenced material: PBMCs. Receptor source: a man between 18 and 35 years old in good health and CMV-seronegative. Each CDR3 is given with its conserved first and last residue. Fields, in order: clone size, V gene, J gene, D gene, CDR3 length, CDR3 protein, CDR3 DNA. The D gene is left open where the match is weak. Only part of the rows carry a size: once, few, many, or a class if the clone is expanded.

>-|TRBV30|TRBJ2-3|-|13
CAWTRTPSDTQYF
TGTGCCTGGACTAGGACTCCCTCCGATACGCAGTATTTT
>-|TRBV7-2|TRBJ2-2|TRBD2|15
CASSLQGLAPGELFF
TGTGCCAGCAGCTTACAGGGACTAGCGCCAGGGGAGCTGTTTTTT
>-|TRBV7-3|TRBJ1-3|TRBD1|18
CASSLNKEEDRARNTIYF
TGTGCCAGCAGCTTAAATAAGGAAGAGGACAGGGCTAGAAACACCATATATTTT
>-|TRBV29-1|TRBJ2-5|-|15
CSAEMPGWDQETQYF
TGCAGCGCCGAAATGCCAGGCTGGGACCAAGAGACCCAGTACTTC
>-|TRBV6-5|TRBJ2-1|-|11
CASSSINEQFF
TGTGCCAGCAGTTCCATCAATGAGCAGTTCTTC
>-|TRBV6-5|TRBJ1-3|TRBD1|16
CASSYRKTGPGNTIYF
TGTGCCAGCAGTTACCGAAAGACAGGGCCTGGAAACACCATATATTTT
>-|TRBV21-1|TRBJ2-2|-|16
CASSKVAEVDTGELFF
TGTGCCAGCAGCAAAGTAGCGGAGGTAGACACCGGGGAGCTGTTTTTT
>-|TRBV6-1|TRBJ2-3|-|15
CASRNLVVLKDTQYF
TGTGCCAGCAGAAATCTAGTGGTCCTTAAGGATACGCAGTATTTT
>-|TRBV27|TRBJ2-1|TRBD2|15
CASSLGLAGVNEQFF
TGTGCCAGCAGTTTAGGGCTAGCGGGAGTAAATGAGCAGTTCTTC
>-|TRBV6-1|TRBJ2-3|-|13
CASSDSLEDTQYF
TGTGCCAGCAGTGACTCTTTAGAAGATACGCAGTATTTT
>-|TRBV29-1|TRBJ2-7|TRBD2|16
CSAGTSGSNRGYEQYF
TGCAGCGCAGGGACTAGCGGGAGTAATAGGGGCTACGAGCAGTACTTC
>-|TRBV6-6|TRBJ1-5|-|14
CASTNPGVYQPQHF
TGTGCCAGCACCAACCCGGGGGTTTACCAGCCCCAGCATTTT
>-|TRBV7-8|TRBJ1-1|-|14
CASSPDRRTTEAFF
TGTGCCAGCAGCCCGGACAGACGAACCACTGAAGCTTTCTTT
>-|TRBV28|TRBJ2-6|TRBD1|18
CASSLGPDRGAGANVLTF
TGTGCCAGCAGTTTAGGCCCCGACAGGGGAGCTGGGGCCAACGTCCTGACTTTC
>once|TRBV11-2|TRBJ2-2|-|11
CASSFEGELFF
TGTGCCAGCAGCTTCGAGGGGGAGCTGTTTTTT
>-|TRBV4-1|TRBJ1-2|-|14
CASSQGRANYGYTF
TGCGCCAGCAGCCAGGGCAGAGCTAACTATGGCTACACCTTC
>-|TRBV6-1|TRBJ2-7|-|15
CASSEGKGGSYEQYF
TGTGCCAGCAGTGAAGGAAAGGGAGGCTCCTACGAGCAGTACTTC
>-|TRBV5-5|TRBJ2-7|-|14
CASSLGQNTYEQYF
TGTGCCAGCAGCTTGGGGCAAAACACCTACGAGCAGTACTTC
>-|TRBV7-9|TRBJ2-5|TRBD2|16
CASSLSLAAYQETQYF
TGTGCCAGCAGCTTATCACTAGCGGCGTACCAAGAGACCCAGTACTTC
>-|TRBV7-8|TRBJ2-6|-|15
CASSPTRGGANVLTF
TGTGCCAGCAGCCCAACACGAGGGGGGGCCAACGTCCTGACTTTC
>-|TRBV7-9|TRBJ2-7|-|13
CASSSPLGYEQYF
TGTGCCAGCAGCTCCCCCCTAGGCTACGAGCAGTACTTC
>-|TRBV6-1|TRBJ2-3|-|13
CASSEKRQDTQYF
TGTGCCAGCAGTGAAAAGCGGCAGGATACGCAGTATTTT
>-|TRBV4-1|TRBJ1-4|TRBD1|15
CASSQPGQGPEKLFF
TGCGCCAGCAGCCAGCCGGGACAGGGACCCGAAAAACTGTTTTTT
>-|TRBV27|TRBJ2-3|-|17
CASSPPGYGGSTDTQYF
TGTGCCAGCAGTCCCCCGGGTTATGGGGGGTCCACAGATACGCAGTATTTT
>-|TRBV4-3|TRBJ1-5|-|14
CASSQAYSNQPQHF
TGCGCCAGCAGCCAAGCGTATAGCAATCAGCCCCAGCATTTT
>-|TRBV18|TRBJ1-4|TRBD1|16
CASSRGQLSTNEKLFF
TGTGCCAGCTCAAGGGGACAGCTTTCCACTAATGAAAAACTGTTTTTT
>-|TRBV5-1|TRBJ2-5|TRBD1|15
CASSLLGTEEETQYF
TGCGCCAGCAGCCTCCTCGGGACAGAAGAAGAGACCCAGTACTTC
>-|TRBV5-1|TRBJ2-5|-|15
CASSLLITGEETQYF
TGCGCCAGCAGCTTGTTAATAACGGGGGAAGAGACCCAGTACTTC
>-|TRBV10-1|TRBJ1-3|TRBD1|14
CATGQGNSGNTIYF
TGCGCCACGGGACAGGGCAACTCTGGAAACACCATATATTTT
>-|TRBV4-3|TRBJ2-1|TRBD2|15
CASSPGTSGYNEQFF
TGCGCCAGCAGCCCAGGGACTAGCGGCTACAATGAGCAGTTCTTC
>-|TRBV11-1|TRBJ2-2|-|15
CASSLPGPYTGELFF
TGTGCCAGCAGCTTACCAGGGCCGTACACCGGGGAGCTGTTTTTT
>-|TRBV30|TRBJ2-7|-|13
CAWSSGSSYEQYF
TGTGCCTGGAGTTCAGGAAGCTCCTACGAGCAGTACTTC
>-|TRBV5-1|TRBJ2-7|TRBD2|15
CASSFPEAGTYEQYF
TGCGCCAGCAGCTTTCCAGAAGCGGGAACCTACGAGCAGTACTTC
>medium-sized|TRBV9|TRBJ2-7|TRBD2|14
CASSPGLAELEQYF
TGTGCCAGCAGCCCCGGACTAGCGGAGCTAGAGCAGTACTTC
>-|TRBV19|TRBJ2-5|-|14
CASSIAGAQETQYF
TGTGCCAGTAGTATAGCGGGAGCCCAAGAGACCCAGTACTTC
>-|TRBV18|TRBJ1-2|-|17
CASSPSRGSLNNYGYTF
TGTGCCAGCTCACCATCCAGGGGTTCCCTGAATAACTATGGCTACACCTTC
>-|TRBV19|TRBJ1-2|-|11
CASSDYVGYTF
TGTGCCAGTAGTGACTATGTAGGCTACACCTTC
>-|TRBV25-1|TRBJ1-2|-|14
CASSDFRVHYGYTF
TGTGCCAGCAGTGATTTCCGGGTCCACTATGGCTACACCTTC
>-|TRBV4-1|TRBJ2-5|-|13
CASSRVRQETQYF
TGCGCCAGCAGCCGCGTGAGGCAAGAGACCCAGTACTTC
>-|TRBV9|TRBJ2-3|TRBD2|14
CASGREGLTDTQYF
TGTGCCAGCGGTCGGGAGGGCCTGACAGATACGCAGTATTTT
>-|TRBV19|TRBJ2-7|-|14
CASSIGQGGYEQYF
TGTGCCAGTAGTATAGGACAAGGGGGCTACGAGCAGTACTTC
>-|TRBV5-1|TRBJ2-7|-|14
CASSLGYSSYEQYF
TGCGCCAGCAGCTTGGGGTACAGCTCCTACGAGCAGTACTTC
>-|TRBV5-6|TRBJ2-7|-|17
CASSSTLDPLGHYEQYF
TGTGCCAGCAGCTCAACACTTGACCCCTTGGGGCACTACGAGCAGTACTTC
>once|TRBV4-1|TRBJ2-2|-|18
CASSQDLFGLGGTGELFF
TGCGCCAGCAGCCAAGATTTATTTGGGCTAGGGGGAACCGGGGAGCTGTTTTTT
>-|TRBV4-1|TRBJ1-2|-|14
CASSGGGSNYGYTF
TGCGCCAGCAGCGGGGGGGGTTCTAACTATGGCTACACCTTC
>-|TRBV2|TRBJ1-2|TRBD1|17
CASSEAPGQRLNYGYTF
TGTGCCAGCAGTGAGGCACCGGGACAGCGACTTAACTATGGCTACACCTTC
>-|TRBV5-1|TRBJ2-2|-|13
CASSWSGGVMVFF
TGCGCCAGCAGCTGGAGTGGCGGAGTAATGGTGTTTTTT
>-|TRBV4-1|TRBJ2-5|-|13
CASSQRGLGTQYF
TGCGCCAGCAGCCAACGGGGTTTGGGGACCCAGTACTTC
>-|TRBV19|TRBJ2-2|-|16
CASSISRRLNTGELFF
TGTGCCAGTAGTATATCGAGGAGGTTGAACACCGGGGAGCTGTTTTTT
>-|TRBV14|TRBJ2-1|TRBD2|15
CASSHPLAAPARQFF
TGTGCCAGCAGCCATCCACTAGCGGCCCCCGCGCGGCAGTTCTTC
>-|TRBV5-4|TRBJ1-2|TRBD1|14
CASSPNQGDYGYTF
TGTGCCAGCAGCCCTAATCAGGGGGACTATGGCTACACCTTC
>-|TRBV2|TRBJ2-7|-|14
CASSVGTSIEEQYF
TGTGCCAGCAGCGTTGGGACATCGATTGAAGAGCAGTACTTC
>-|TRBV5-6|TRBJ2-7|-|15
CASSLGEEDTYEQYF
TGTGCCAGCAGCCTCGGTGAGGAAGATACCTACGAGCAGTACTTC
>-|TRBV7-9|TRBJ1-1|TRBD1|14
CASRLTGGNTEAFF
TGTGCCAGCAGACTGACAGGGGGGAACACTGAAGCTTTCTTT
>-|TRBV2|TRBJ1-4|TRBD1|16
CASSSTLDRGDEKLFF
TGTGCCAGCAGCTCGACCTTAGACAGGGGAGACGAAAAACTGTTTTTT